Reported below is one TCR beta chain. Its matching antigen is unknown. TCRdb re-called the reads through MiXCR, storing one row per CDR3 protein. This sample yields approximately 770,000 distinct CDR3 sequences, of which about 28% are seen a single time; around 13% belongs to the top ten. This specimen comes from a study of T cell repertoires in cytomegalovirus infection. Turning to the study itself: TCR beta signatures that were public indicated CMV infection and matching HLA type.

Study-wide findings and caveats: Carriers of CMV plus the relevant HLA were identified by cumulative public TCR beta family frequency. CMV-specific TCR beta clonotypes restricted by HLA-C dominated the ex vivo response.

The clonotype originates from a human donor in good health (CMV status not recorded). Some clones in this sample may be carry-over from other donors' samples. The sample here was cultured CD8+ T cells from PBMCs, taken from culture after CMV antigen stimulation.

As DNA, the CDR3 is TGTGCCAGCAGTTTAAGGGGAATTAATGAAAAACTGTTTTTT. Amino acids: CASSLRGINEKLFF. The rearrangement links TRBV28 to TRBJ1-4; TRBD1 might be the D (5 bases). The CDR3 extends over 14 amino acids. CDR1 and CDR2 from the germline V gene are MDHEN and SYDVKM. V gave up 2 bases and J gave up 4 bases, with 8 bases separating them.